Given below is one TCR beta chain in context. The antigen is undetermined. Measured with immunoSEQ multiplex PCR; TCRdb has only the in-frame clones, and not every one. Of roughly 200,000 clones in the sample, more than 80% were seen once. The source of the sample is a study of T cell responses to AZD1222 COVID-19 vaccine. Study-level results: Regions 160-218 and 743-854 held dominance among vaccine-associated CD4 TCRs, which spanned spike.

This CDR3 region has 15 residues. V lost 5 bases, J lost 3 bases, and 15 bases lay in between. Germline CDR1 reads SGHTA; CDR2 reads FQGNSA. The TCR was taken from an adult who received the MenACWY meningococcal vaccine as a control. Specimen: peripheral blood, collected 28 days after the second dose of the MenACWY control vaccine. The chain recombines TRBV7-2 with TRBJ2-3; a possible D gene is TRBD2 (5 bases). CDR3 DNA: TGTGCCAGCAGCCCCCTAGAGGGCAGGACAGATACGCAGTATTTT. As protein: CASSPLEGRTDTQYF. The full variable domain, with the rest looked up from reference TRBV7-2 and TRBJ2-3, is GAGVSQSPSNKVTEKGKDVELRCDPISGHTALYWYRQSLGQGLEFLIYFQGNSAPDKSGLPSDRFSAERTGGSVSTLTIQRTQQEDSAVYLCASSPLEGRTDTQYFGPGTRLTVL.